These T cell receptor beta chains were read from a single sample in a study of T cells in narcolepsy. The data were produced by immunoSEQ multiplex PCR, yet TCRdb's version contains in-frame clones alone and is incomplete. The repertoire consists of more than 20,000 clones, with around 90% occurring once and the leading ten covering roughly 1%. The source material was CD45RA- memory CD4+ T cells from PBMCs. Receptors were obtained from a human donor with narcolepsy. CDR3s include the opening cysteine and the closing phenylalanine or tryptophan. A D gene is named only where the DNA matches it firmly. Size values are once, few and many counts, or a class for expanded clones, and some rows have none.

CDR3	DNA	D	J	size	V
CASSVALRDSGSTDTQYF	TGTGCCAGCAGCGTAGCTCTGAGGGATAGCGGGAGCACAGATACGCAGTATTTT	TRBD2	TRBJ2-3	-	TRBV9
CASSPESSYSYEQYF	TGTGCCAGCAGCCCCGAGTCGAGCTACTCCTACGAGCAGTACTTC	-	TRBJ2-7	few	TRBV7-2
CASTQTKGIRLLNTEAFF	TGTGCCAGCACCCAAACTAAAGGGATAAGGCTATTGAACACTGAAGCTTTCTTT	-	TRBJ1-1	-	TRBV28
CASSLGGRAGTKNIQYF	TGTGCCAGCAGCTTAGGTGGGCGGGCCGGGACCAAAAACATTCAGTACTTC	-	TRBJ2-4	-	TRBV7-2
CASVSGFNQPQHF	TGTGCCAGCGTCTCAGGGTTCAATCAGCCCCAGCATTTT	-	TRBJ1-5	-	TRBV2
CASSLRGQGREKLFF	TGTGCCAGCAGCTTACGGGGACAGGGGAGGGAAAAACTGTTTTTT	TRBD1	TRBJ1-4	once	TRBV7-9
CASSQDRGLVTQYF	TGCGCCAGCAGCCAAGACAGGGGGTTGGTGACCCAGTACTTC	TRBD1	TRBJ2-5	-	TRBV4-3
CASSPAPGSAANTGELFF	TGTGCCAGCTCACCGGCACCGGGGTCGGCGGCGAACACCGGGGAGCTGTTTTTT	-	TRBJ2-2	-	TRBV18
CASSLEGTSRSGELFF	TGTGCCAGCAGCTTAGAAGGGACTAGTAGATCCGGGGAGCTGTTTTTT	TRBD2	TRBJ2-2	-	TRBV7-2
CASTLRDKFSTDTQYF	TGTGCCAGTACCCTGAGGGACAAATTTAGCACAGATACGCAGTATTTT	-	TRBJ2-3	-	TRBV19
CASSPFMVGRSTDTQYF	TGTGCCAGCAGCCCTTTCATGGTCGGGAGGAGCACAGATACGCAGTATTTT	TRBD2	TRBJ2-3	-	TRBV7-3
CASSSGITYEQYF	TGTGCCAGCAGTTCGGGAATCACCTACGAGCAGTACTTC	-	TRBJ2-7	-	TRBV6-5
CASSQDGTSGRYEQYF	TGCGCCAGCAGCCAAGATGGGACTAGCGGACGGTACGAGCAGTACTTC	TRBD2	TRBJ2-7	-	TRBV4-1
CASSGPTLEQYF	TGTGCCAGCAGCGGACCCACTCTCGAGCAGTACTTC	-	TRBJ2-7	-	TRBV6-1
CASSLGQNYSNQPQHF	TGTGCCAGCAGCTTAGGGCAGAACTATAGCAATCAGCCCCAGCATTTT	-	TRBJ1-5	-	TRBV7-9
CASSLTGAADTQYF	TGTGCCAGCAGCTTGACAGGGGCGGCAGATACGCAGTATTTT	TRBD1	TRBJ2-3	-	TRBV7-3
CASSEALGGELGGYTF	TGTGCCAGCAGTGAAGCGCTGGGGGGGGAGCTTGGTGGCTACACCTTC	-	TRBJ1-2	-	TRBV6-1
CSVGWTGGSYEQYF	TGCAGCGTTGGTTGGACAGGGGGTTCCTACGAGCAGTACTTC	TRBD1	TRBJ2-7	-	TRBV29-1
CASSKGQGQETQYF	TGTGCCAGCAGCAAAGGACAGGGCCAAGAGACCCAGTACTTC	-	TRBJ2-5	-	TRBV21-1
CASSFRDRKGYTF	TGTGCCAGCAGTTTCCGGGACAGAAAGGGCTACACCTTC	TRBD1	TRBJ1-2	once	TRBV27
CAISEIHSPTNYGYTF	TGTGCCATCAGTGAGATCCACAGCCCTACTAACTATGGCTACACCTTC	-	TRBJ1-2	-	TRBV10-3
CASSLAGASVGELFF	TGTGCCAGCAGCTTAGCGGGAGCTTCTGTCGGGGAGCTGTTTTTT	-	TRBJ2-2	-	TRBV7-2
CASSQGFTEAFF	TGCGCCAGCAGCCAGGGTTTTACTGAAGCTTTCTTT	-	TRBJ1-1	-	TRBV4-1
CASSLRTGGQETQYF	TGTGCCAGCAGCTTGAGGACCGGGGGACAAGAGACCCAGTACTTC	-	TRBJ2-5	-	TRBV11-2